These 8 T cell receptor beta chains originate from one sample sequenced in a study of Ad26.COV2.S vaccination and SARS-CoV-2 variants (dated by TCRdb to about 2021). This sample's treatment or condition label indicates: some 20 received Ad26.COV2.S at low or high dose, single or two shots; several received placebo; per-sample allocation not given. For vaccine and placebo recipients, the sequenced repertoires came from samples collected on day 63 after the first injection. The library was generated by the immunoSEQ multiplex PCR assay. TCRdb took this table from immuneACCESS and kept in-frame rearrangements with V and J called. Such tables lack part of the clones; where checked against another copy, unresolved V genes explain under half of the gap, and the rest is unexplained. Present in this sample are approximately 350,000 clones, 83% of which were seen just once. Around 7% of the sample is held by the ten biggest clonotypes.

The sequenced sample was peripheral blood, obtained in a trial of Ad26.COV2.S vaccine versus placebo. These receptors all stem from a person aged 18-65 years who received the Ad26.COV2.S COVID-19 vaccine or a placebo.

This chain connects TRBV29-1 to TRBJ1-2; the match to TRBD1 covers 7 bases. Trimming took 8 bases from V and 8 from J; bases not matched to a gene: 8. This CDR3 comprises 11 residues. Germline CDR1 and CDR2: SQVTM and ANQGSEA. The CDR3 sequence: CSTSGGQGYTF. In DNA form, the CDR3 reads TGCAGCACCTCAGGGGGGCAAGGCTACACCTTC.

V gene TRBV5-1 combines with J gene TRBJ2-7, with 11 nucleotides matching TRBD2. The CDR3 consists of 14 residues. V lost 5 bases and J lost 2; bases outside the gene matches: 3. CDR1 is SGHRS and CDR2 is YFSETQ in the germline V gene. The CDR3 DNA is TGCGCCAGCAGGGGGACTAGCGGCACCTACGAGCAGTACTTC. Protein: CASRGTSGTYEQYF.

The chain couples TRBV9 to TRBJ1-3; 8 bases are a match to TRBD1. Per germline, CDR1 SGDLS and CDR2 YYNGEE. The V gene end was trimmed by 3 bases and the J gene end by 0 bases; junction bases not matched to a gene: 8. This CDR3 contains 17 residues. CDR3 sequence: CASSGGWDRPSGNTIYF. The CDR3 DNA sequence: TGTGCCAGCAGCGGAGGGTGGGACAGGCCCTCTGGAAACACCATATATTTT.

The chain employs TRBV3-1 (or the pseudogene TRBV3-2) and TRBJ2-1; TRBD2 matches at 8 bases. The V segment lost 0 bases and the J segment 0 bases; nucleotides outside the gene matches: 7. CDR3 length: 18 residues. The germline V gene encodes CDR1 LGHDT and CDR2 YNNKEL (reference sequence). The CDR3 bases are TGTGCCAGCAGCCAAGATCGCCAGCGGGGGAGCTCCTACAATGAGCAGTTCTTC. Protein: CASSQDRQRGSSYNEQFF.

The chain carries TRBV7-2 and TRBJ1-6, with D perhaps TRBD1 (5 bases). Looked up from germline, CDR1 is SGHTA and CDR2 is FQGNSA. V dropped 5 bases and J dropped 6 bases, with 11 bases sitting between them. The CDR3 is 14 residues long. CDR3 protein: CASSRDFFNSPLHF. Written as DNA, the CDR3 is TGTGCCAGCAGCCGGGACTTCTTTAATTCACCCCTCCACTTT.

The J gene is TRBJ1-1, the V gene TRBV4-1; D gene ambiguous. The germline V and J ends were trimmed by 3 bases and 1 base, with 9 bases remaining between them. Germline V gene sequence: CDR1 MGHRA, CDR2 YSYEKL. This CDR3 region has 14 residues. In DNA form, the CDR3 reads TGCGCCAGCAGCCATCTTATCCAGAACACTGAAGCTTTCTTT. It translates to CASSHLIQNTEAFF.

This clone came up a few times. The CDR3 spells CASSIVTGGNYGYTF. CDR3 DNA sequence: TGTGCCAGTAGTATAGTCACAGGGGGCAACTATGGCTACACCTTC. V is TRBV19 and J is TRBJ1-2, with 9 positions matching TRBD1. The V segment lost 1 base and the J segment 2 bases; nucleotides outside the gene matches: 2. This CDR3 is built from 15 residues. Germline assignment: CDR1 LNHDA and CDR2 SQIVND (reference sequence). The full variable domain, its missing parts supplied by reference TRBV19 and TRBJ1-2, is DGGITQSPKYLFRKEGQNVTLSCEQNLNHDAMYWYRQDPGQGLRLIYYSQIVNDFQKGDIAEGYSVSREKKESFPLTVTSAQKNPTAFYLCASSIVTGGNYGYTFGSGTRLTVV.

The CDR3 loop is CASSRSRVSEQYF. The CDR3 region has the DNA TGTGCCAGCAGCCGGTCCAGGGTGAGTGAGCAGTACTTC. This chain joins TRBV3-1 (or the pseudogene TRBV3-2) and TRBJ2-7, with TRBD1 as a possible D gene (5 bases). Germline assignment: CDR1 LGHDT and CDR2 YNNKEL (reference sequence). CDR3 length equals 13 residues. V gave up 4 bases and J gave up 7 bases, with 14 bases separating them.